The 32 T cell receptor beta chains below all came from one sample that was sequenced in a study of T cell changes during pregnancy in multiple sclerosis. Repertoires were generated with immunoSEQ multiplex PCR, while TCRdb's copy carries only in-frame clones and drops some. This table has more than 100,000 clones, 85% to 95% appearing once. The sample here was peripheral blood, taken after pregnancy. The receptors come from a female donor with multiple sclerosis, enrolled in a pregnancy study.

CDR3 amino acids: CASSYSRSDGLPFF. CDR3 DNA: TGTGCCAGCAGTTACTCCAGGAGCGACGGACTCCCTTTCTTT. The chain couples TRBV6-5 to TRBJ1-1; D gene ambiguous. Looked up from germline, CDR1 is MNHEY and CDR2 is SVGAGI. V was clipped by 0 bases and J by 12 bases, with 17 bases between them. This CDR3 has 14 amino acids.

This chain connects TRBV2 to TRBJ1-6, with D perhaps matching TRBD1 (5 bases). This CDR3 contains 16 residues. In germline, CDR1 is SNHLY, CDR2 FYNNEI. Trimming removed 0 bases from V and 8 bases from J, with 14 bases in between. CDR3 DNA sequence: TGTGCCAGCAGTGAAGCGCGGGGGTACGTAGATTCACCCCTCCACTTT. It specifies CASSEARGYVDSPLHF.

The gene calls are TRBV19 and TRBJ2-5, with TRBD1 matching 12 bases. Trimming at V came to 7 bases and at J to 5 bases, leaving 5 bases not matched to a gene. The CDR3 extends over 14 amino acids. In germline, CDR1 is LNHDA, CDR2 SQIVND (reference sequence). The DNA of the CDR3 is TGTGCCAGTATGGGACAGGGGGCCGGGGAGACCCAGTACTTC. Its protein is CASMGQGAGETQYF.

The rearrangement joins TRBV6-5 to TRBJ2-1; 8 bases align to TRBD2. With V trimmed by 5 bases and J by 3 bases, 6 bases remained unmatched. Germline V CDR1 and CDR2: MNHEY, SVGAGI. The CDR3 has 15 residues. The CDR3, as DNA: TGTGCCAGCAGTACCGGGAGGGCCTTCTACAATGAGCAGTTCTTC. As protein: CASSTGRAFYNEQFF.

V and J are TRBV5-1 and TRBJ2-5; 9 bases match TRBD1. Germline CDR1 SGHRS, CDR2 YFSETQ. CDR3 length equals 17 residues. Losses at the gene ends were 4 bases for V and 5 bases for J; bases not matched to a gene: 15. CDR3 coding DNA: TGCGCCAGCAGCACCCTATCTGGGACAGGGTATTCGGAGACCCAGTACTTC. Its translation is CASSTLSGTGYSETQYF. The full variable domain, completed using reference TRBV5-1 and TRBJ2-5, is KAGVTQTPRYLIKTRGQQVTLSCSPISGHRSVSWYQQTPGQGLQFLFEYFSETQRNKGNFPGRFSGRQFSNSRSEMNVSTLELGDSALYLCASSTLSGTGYSETQYFGPGTRLLVL.

The rearrangement uses TRBV27 and TRBJ1-4; D gene unclear. This CDR3 has 16 residues. CDR1 is MNHEY and CDR2 is SMNVEV in the germline V gene (reference sequence). Trimming pared 5 bases from V and 4 bases from J, leaving 17 bases between. CDR3 sequence (DNA): TGTGCCAGCAGTCTCAACGGGAACTCCCGTAATGAAAAACTGTTTTTT. As protein: CASSLNGNSRNEKLFF.

The rearrangement links TRBV4-3 to TRBJ2-7, with D maybe TRBD1 (5 bases). The CDR3 totals 15 residues. With 1 base removed from V and 3 bases from J, the gap between germline ends came to 13 bases. Germline CDR1 and CDR2: LGHNA and YSLEER. CDR3: CASSQAQGALYEQYF. CDR3 DNA: TGCGCCAGCAGCCAAGCTCAGGGTGCCCTCTACGAGCAGTACTTC.

This sequence joins TRBV5-4 and TRBJ1-1; maybe TRBD1 (6 bases). CDR1 is SGHNT and CDR2 is YYREEE in the germline V gene (reference sequence). The V end was cut by 3 bases, the J end by 1 base, with 13 bases between. This CDR3 comprises 15 residues. The CDR3 loop is CASSSGGGPNTEAFF. In DNA, the CDR3 is TGTGCCAGCAGCTCCGGGGGGGGCCCGAACACTGAAGCTTTCTTT.

The chain has TRBV10-2 and TRBJ1-1; 10 nucleotides match TRBD1. The CDR3 is made up of 13 amino acids. Germline-derived CDR1 and CDR2 are WSHSY and SAAADI. V shed 6 bases and J 8 bases; nucleotides not matched to a gene: 6. In nucleotides, the CDR3 is TGCGCCAGCAGCGGACAGGGGGTAATGGAAGCTTTCTTT. Protein product: CASSGQGVMEAFF.

The genes are TRBV2 and TRBJ2-3; D may be TRBD2 (5 bases). Germline loops: CDR1 SNHLY, CDR2 FYNNEI. The germline V and J ends were trimmed by 2 bases and 7 bases, with 10 bases remaining between them. CDR3 length: 13 amino acids. The CDR3 sequence is CASSENGVYTQYF. In DNA form, the CDR3 reads TGTGCCAGCAGTGAAAACGGGGTTTATACGCAGTATTTT.

The V gene is TRBV6-6, the J gene TRBJ2-3, with 12 nucleotides matching TRBD2. Per germline, CDR1 MNHNY and CDR2 SVGAGI (reference sequence). With V trimmed by 6 bases and J by 2 bases, 6 bases remained unmatched. CDR3 size: 16 residues. The CDR3 spells CASSKSSGRATDTQYF. Written as DNA, the CDR3 is TGTGCCAGCAGCAAATCTAGCGGGAGGGCCACAGATACGCAGTATTTT.

This chain joins TRBV19 and TRBJ1-4, with unresolved D. The CDR3 contains 16 residues. Germline CDR1 and CDR2: LNHDA and SQIVND (reference sequence). Trimming removed 1 base from V and 8 bases from J, with 17 bases in between. CDR3 bases: TGTGCCAGTAGTATAGTCCAAGCGGACCGTAAAGAAAAACTGTTTTTT. It encodes CASSIVQADRKEKLFF.

About this clone itself: The same CDR3 arises from other DNA sequences in this sample as well. This chain connects TRBV25-1 to TRBJ2-1, with 8 bases that match TRBD1. CDR3 length: 15 residues. Trimming removed 2 bases from V and 1 base from J; junction bases left unmatched: 1. Germline CDR1 and CDR2: MGHDK and SYGVNS. This CDR3 reads CASSETGGSYNEQFF. As DNA, the CDR3 is TGTGCCAGCAGTGAAACAGGGGGATCCTACAATGAGCAGTTCTTC.

This chain links TRBV6-1 with TRBJ1-5, with D hard to call. V was shortened by 6 bases and J by 9 bases, with 12 bases between the two germline ends. This CDR3 region has 12 residues. The V gene's germline CDR1 is MNHNS and CDR2 SASEGT. The CDR3 loop reads CASSRSVLPQHF. The DNA of the CDR3 is TGTGCCAGCAGCAGGTCTGTGTTGCCCCAGCATTTT.

The genes are TRBV14 and TRBJ2-2, with D perhaps TRBD2 (6 bases). The ends were cut back, 1 base at V and 4 bases at J, with 13 bases in the middle. CDR1 and CDR2 from the germline V gene are SGHDN and FVKESK. This CDR3 has 16 residues. The chain's CDR3 is CASSQVVGGFTGELFF. CDR3 DNA sequence: TGTGCCAGCAGCCAAGTCGTTGGGGGGTTCACCGGGGAGCTGTTTTTT.

The chain couples TRBV27 to TRBJ2-7; weak D call: TRBD1 (6 bases). Per the germline V gene, CDR1 is MNHEY and CDR2 is SMNVEV (reference sequence). The CDR3 is 17 residues long. V lost 7 bases and J 0 bases, leaving 22 bases between the germline ends. In nucleotides, the CDR3 is TGTGCCAGCACTCTTCGCTGGGGGACAACTGGCTCCTACGAGCAGTACTTC. It is translated as CASTLRWGTTGSYEQYF.

This chain uses TRBV6-1 with TRBJ2-3; TRBD2 agrees at 7 bases. The CDR3 sequence is 14 residues long. Germline V CDR1 and CDR2: MNHNS, SASEGT. Trimming at V came to 4 bases and at J to 1 base, leaving 2 bases not matched to a gene. The CDR3 DNA follows: TGTGCCAGCAGTGCGGGAGGCCGCACAGATACGCAGTATTTT. Translation: CASSAGGRTDTQYF.

This chain links TRBV5-8 with TRBJ1-5; D is unresolved. V was cut by 2 bases and J by 1 base, with 4 bases left in between. Germline V lookup: CDR1 SGHTS, CDR2 YDEGEE. This CDR3 spans 13 amino acids. The CDR3 nucleotides read TGTGCCAGCAGCTTTCGGAGCAATCAGCCCCAGCATTTT. It is translated as CASSFRSNQPQHF. Complete variable domain (other parts from reference TRBV5-8 and TRBJ1-5): EAGVTQSPTHLIKTRGQQATLRCSPISGHTSVYWYQQALGLGLQFLLWYDEGEERNRGNFPPRFSGRQFPNYSSELNVNALELEDSALYLCASSFRSNQPQHFGDGTRLSIL.

This clone has a handful of counts. The chain has TRBV5-4 and TRBJ2-7, with D maybe TRBD1 (5 bases). The germline gives CDR1 SGHNT, CDR2 YYREEE (reference sequence). The CDR3 runs 11 residues. The V end was cut by 2 bases, the J end by 8 bases, with 8 bases between. CDR3 sequence reads: CASSLGVQQYF. CDR3 nucleotide sequence: TGTGCCAGCAGCTTAGGGGTCCAGCAGTACTTC.

This chain links TRBV9 with TRBJ2-3; TRBD2 matches at 12 bases. V shed 4 bases and J 5 bases; nucleotides not matched to a gene: 14. Per the germline V gene, CDR1 is SGDLS and CDR2 is YYNGEE. The CDR3 has 18 residues. The CDR3, as DNA: TGTGCCAGCAGCCAGACGGCTAGCGGGGGGGCTGGGAGAGATACGCAGTATTTT. It codes for CASSQTASGGAGRDTQYF. Filled out from reference TRBV9 and TRBJ2-3, the complete variable domain reads DSGVTQTPKHLITATGQRVTLRCSPRSGDLSVYWYQQSLDQGLQFLIQYYNGEERAKGNILERFSAQQFPDLHSELNLSSLELGDSALYFCASSQTASGGAGRDTQYFGPGTRLTVL.

This chain uses TRBV4-1 with TRBJ2-3; 11 bases are a match to TRBD2. Looked up from germline, CDR1 is MGHRA and CDR2 is YSYEKL. This CDR3 comprises 17 residues. V lost 3 bases to trimming and J lost 9 bases; unmatched junction nucleotides: 14. The CDR3 nucleotides read TGCGCCAGCAGCCACGAGCTAGCGGGGGGCCCCCGCCGGACGCAGTATTTT. Protein sequence: CASSHELAGGPRRTQYF.

In its sample, this clone was seen once. The chain uses TRBV5-4 and TRBJ2-7, with D perhaps TRBD2 (5 bases). The ends were cut back, 1 base at V and 7 bases at J, with 9 bases in the middle. This CDR3 is 12 amino acids long. CDR1 and CDR2 (germline): SGHNT, YYREEE (reference sequence). The CDR3 protein is CASSLTPGEQYF. In nucleotides, the CDR3 is TGTGCCAGCAGCTTGACTCCGGGAGAGCAGTACTTC.

The chain has TRBV6-4 and TRBJ2-1, with D hard to call. Germline V gene data show CDR1 as MRHNA and CDR2 as SNTAGT. The CDR3 runs to 14 residues. Trimming removed 2 bases at V and 2 bases at J, with 7 bases between. This CDR3 is CASSDVYPYNEQFF. The CDR3 DNA follows: TGTGCCAGCAGTGACGTGTATCCCTACAATGAGCAGTTCTTC.

This clone was seen once. The chain's CDR3 is CASSPPGTGGGGANVLTF. DNA for the CDR3: TGTGCCAGCAGCCCCCCCGGGACAGGGGGCGGTGGGGCCAACGTCCTGACTTTC. The chain combines TRBV11-2 with TRBJ2-6; 12 bases match TRBD1. Looked up from germline, CDR1 is SGHAT and CDR2 is FQNNGV. With V trimmed by 5 bases and J by 3 bases, 8 bases remained unmatched. The length of the CDR3 is 18 residues.

V usage is TRBV29-1 and J usage is TRBJ1-2; TRBD1 matches 8 bases. The CDR3 totals 13 residues. Germline values: CDR1 SQVTM, CDR2 ANQGSEA. J lost 6 bases, V lost 3 bases, and 6 bases had no gene match. As DNA, the CDR3 is TGCAGCGTTGATGGCTCAGGGGGCCATGGCTACACCTTC. Encoded protein: CSVDGSGGHGYTF.

The chain recombines TRBV7-2 with TRBJ1-4, with D perhaps TRBD1 (5 bases). V shed 5 bases and J shed 5 bases, with 12 bases lying between them. The CDR3 has 14 amino acids. Germline CDR1 SGHTA, CDR2 FQGNSA. The CDR3 sequence: CASSREDSNEKLFF. CDR3 coding DNA: TGTGCCAGCAGCCGCGAAGACAGCAATGAAAAACTGTTTTTT.

The genes are TRBV14 and TRBJ2-3; D may be TRBD1 (6 bases). This CDR3 contains 16 residues. V lost 5 bases, J lost 1 base, and 16 bases lay in between. CDR1 and CDR2 from the germline V gene are SGHDN and FVKESK. CDR3 sequence (DNA): TGTGCCAGCAGCTATGGACAGTCATCTGGCACAGATACGCAGTATTTT. It translates to CASSYGQSSGTDTQYF.

The count of this clone is one. The genes are TRBV7-8 and TRBJ1-3; D gene unclear. With 5 bases removed from V and 0 bases from J, the gap between germline ends came to 14 bases. The CDR3 loop spans 16 amino acids. The germline V gene encodes CDR1 SGHVS and CDR2 FQNEAQ. CDR3 region: CASSRGLRFSGNTIYF. CDR3 nucleotide sequence: TGTGCCAGCAGCAGAGGTTTGCGATTCTCTGGAAACACCATATATTTT.

The chain has TRBV4-2 and TRBJ1-3; D uncertain. Germline V gene data show CDR1 as LGHNA and CDR2 as YNFKEQ. V was trimmed by 0 bases and J by 0 bases, leaving 9 bases between them. The CDR3 consists of 16 residues. In DNA, the CDR3 is TGTGCCAGCAGCCAAGATTTGAGTTACTCTGGAAACACCATATATTTT. It specifies CASSQDLSYSGNTIYF.

This clone occurred once. The chain couples TRBV28 to TRBJ1-5; 8 nucleotides agree with TRBD1. V lost 9 bases and J lost 5; bases outside the gene matches: 12. The germline CDR1 and CDR2 sequences are MDHEN and SYDVKM. This CDR3 comprises 15 residues. The CDR3 is CASSQTGGFHQPQHF. CDR3 in DNA: TGTGCCAGTTCACAAACAGGGGGGTTCCATCAGCCCCAGCATTTT.

This clone was seen a single time. V usage is TRBV5-5 and J usage is TRBJ1-5; D is possibly TRBD1 (6 bases). The CDR3 contains 15 residues. The germline CDR1 and CDR2 sequences are SGHKS and YYEKEE (reference sequence). Trimming left V 1 base short and J 1 base short, with 9 bases between. The CDR3 reads CASSLYQGSNQPQHF. CDR3 nucleotide sequence: TGTGCCAGCAGCTTGTATCAGGGGAGCAATCAGCCCCAGCATTTT.

The rearrangement links TRBV15 to TRBJ2-2; D is unclear. The CDR3 has 15 residues. CDR1 is LNHNV and CDR2 is YYDKDF in the germline V gene (reference sequence). Trimming left V 5 bases short and J 3 bases short, with 13 bases between. CDR3 DNA: TGTGCCACCAGCGCTATCAGGTCGGACACCGGGGAGCTGTTTTTT. This sequence encodes CATSAIRSDTGELFF.